The 25 T cell receptor beta chains presented below share a single source sample, sequenced in a study of blood T cell repertoires in COVID-19. Repertoires were generated with immunoSEQ multiplex PCR, while TCRdb's copy carries only in-frame clones and drops some. The sample carries over 130,000 clones, approximately 86% recorded once. The sequenced sample was peripheral blood. The receptor set was obtained from a human donor in a cohort sampled during active COVID-19.

This rearrangement joins TRBV28 to TRBJ1-6; 7 bases align to TRBD1. With 4 bases clipped from V and 3 bases from J, the junction kept 9 bases outside the gene matches. Germline CDR1 reads MDHEN; CDR2 reads SYDVKM. The CDR3 loop spans 17 amino acids. The CDR3 region is CASSSRRDSIYNSPLHF. CDR3 in DNA: TGTGCCAGCAGTTCCCGACGGGACAGTATCTATAATTCACCCCTCCACTTT.

V usage is TRBV29-1 and J usage is TRBJ2-7, with 11 bases aligning to TRBD1. J lost 7 bases, V lost 6 bases, and 8 bases had no gene match. The CDR3 has 13 residues. The germline gives CDR1 SQVTM, CDR2 ANQGSEA. CDR3 DNA sequence: TGCAGCGTCGTGGACAGGGGGCAGCGAGAGCAGTACTTC. It is translated as CSVVDRGQREQYF.

The chain employs TRBV28 and TRBJ1-2, with a possible D match to TRBD1 (6 bases). V lost 4 bases to trimming and J lost 4 bases, with 16 bases between them. Germline CDR1 is MDHEN and CDR2 is SYDVKM. CDR3 length equals 15 residues. The CDR3, as DNA: TGTGCCAGCAGTTCCCCCCCGGGGGGGCCCTATGGCTACACCTTC. It specifies CASSSPPGGPYGYTF.

This rearrangement joins TRBV7-9 to TRBJ2-2; D possibly corresponds to TRBD1 (5 bases). Germline-derived CDR1 and CDR2 are SEHNR and FQNEAQ (reference sequence). Trimming stripped 4 bases from V and 2 bases from J, with 8 bases between. CDR3 length: 14 amino acids. The CDR3 sequence: CASSSRANTGELFF. As DNA, the CDR3 is TGTGCCAGCAGCTCCAGGGCCAACACCGGGGAGCTGTTTTTT.

This clone was counted a few times. The CDR3 protein is CASSKGPPLAGGRNEQFF. The CDR3 coding sequence is TGTGCCAGCAGCAAAGGCCCCCCTCTAGCGGGGGGGAGGAATGAGCAGTTCTTC. This chain uses TRBV21-1 with TRBJ2-1; the table's D gene call, TRBD2, was not cross checked with the DNA. TRBV21-1 has pseudogene status. CDR3 length: 18 amino acids.

This chain connects TRBV2 to TRBJ1-4, with a weak D call TRBD1 (6 bases). Germline CDR1 and CDR2: SNHLY and FYNNEI. The CDR3 totals 15 residues. Between the trimmed V and J ends, which lost 3 bases and 8 bases, there was a span of 16 bases. The CDR3 sequence is CASSDKTGKGEKLFF. The CDR3 nucleotides are TGTGCCAGCAGTGACAAGACAGGAAAGGGGGAAAAACTGTTTTTT.

The chain links TRBV5-5 to TRBJ2-1; 9 bases are a match to TRBD2. Germline V gives CDR1 SGHKS, CDR2 YYEKEE (reference sequence). The CDR3 is 14 amino acids. The trim removed 6 bases at V and 6 bases at J, leaving 7 bases unmatched. CDR3 nucleotide sequence: TGTGCCAGCACCGGGACTAGCTTCACCAATGAGCAGTTCTTC. This sequence encodes CASTGTSFTNEQFF.

This clone showed up just once. This chain joins TRBV30 and TRBJ1-3, with TRBD1 identical over 12 bases. Germline CDR1 reads GTSNPN; CDR2 reads SVGIG (reference sequence). CDR3 length: 14 residues. Losses at the gene ends were 3 bases for V and 9 bases for J; bases not matched to a gene: 6. This chain's CDR3 is CAWRGTGGAGTIYF. Written as DNA, the CDR3 is TGTGCCTGGAGAGGGACAGGGGGCGCGGGCACCATATATTTT.

The chain employs TRBV9 and TRBJ2-2, with TRBD1 identical over 10 bases. Germline V gives CDR1 SGDLS, CDR2 YYNGEE. The CDR3 length is 15 residues. J lost 3 bases, V lost 3 bases, and 2 bases had no gene match. This CDR3 reads CASSAGTGDTGELFF. In DNA form, the CDR3 reads TGTGCCAGCAGCGCCGGGACAGGGGACACCGGGGAGCTGTTTTTT.

The rearrangement uses TRBV28 and TRBJ2-3, with 9 bases identical to TRBD1. This CDR3 contains 13 residues. Germline-derived CDR1 and CDR2 are MDHEN and SYDVKM. The ends lost 6 bases at V and 3 bases at J; junction bases unmatched: 1. CDR3 in DNA: TGTGCCAGCAGAGGACAGGGGACAGATACGCAGTATTTT. Its protein product is CASRGQGTDTQYF.

This clone came up once. The gene calls are TRBV6-2 or TRBV6-3 and TRBJ2-7; a weak D match, TRBD2 (6 bases). This CDR3 has 15 amino acids. Germline CDR1 and CDR2: MNHEY and SVGEGT. V lost 2 bases and J 0 bases, leaving 11 bases between the germline ends. CDR3 nucleotides: TGTGCCAGCAGTTACGGGGGGAACCCCTCCTACGAGCAGTACTTC. Amino acid sequence: CASSYGGNPSYEQYF.

The rearrangement joins TRBV7-3 to TRBJ2-3, with D unresolved. The CDR3 spans 15 residues. CDR1 and CDR2 from the germline V gene are SGHTA and FQGTGA. Trimming left V 1 base short and J 1 base short, with 9 bases between. The CDR3 reads CASSLSGQGTDTQYF. In DNA form, the CDR3 reads TGTGCCAGCAGCTTAAGTGGGCAGGGCACAGATACGCAGTATTTT.

V usage is TRBV3-1 (or the pseudogene TRBV3-2) and J usage is TRBJ1-6; possible D gene TRBD1, 6 bases. With 4 bases removed from V and 7 bases from J, the gap between germline ends came to 11 bases. The CDR3 has 14 residues. Germline loops: CDR1 LGHDT, CDR2 YNNKEL (reference sequence). CDR3 sequence (DNA): TGTGCCAGCAGCCGAACAACAGGGAATTCACCCCTCCACTTT. This translates into CASSRTTGNSPLHF.

This rearrangement joins TRBV5-1 to TRBJ2-3, with D perhaps TRBD1 (6 bases). CDR1 and CDR2 (germline): SGHRS, YFSETQ. Trimming cost V 0 bases and J 2 bases, with 13 bases left between them. The CDR3 length is 16 residues. CDR3 bases: TGCGCCAGCAGCTTGGCCTTAACAGGGACCACAGATACGCAGTATTTT. Translated: CASSLALTGTTDTQYF.

The chain links TRBV6-6 to TRBJ1-1; possibly TRBD1 for D (5 bases). V lost 5 bases, J lost 0 bases, and 13 bases lay in between. Germline CDR1 reads MNHNY; CDR2 reads SVGAGI (reference sequence). The length of the CDR3 is 15 residues. CDR3 residues: CASSLPGQMNTEAFF. The CDR3 DNA reads as TGTGCCAGCAGTCTACCAGGGCAGATGAACACTGAAGCTTTCTTT.

The rearrangement uses TRBV23-1 and TRBJ2-3, with 13 bases identical to TRBD2. TRBV23-1 is an ORF, with its function uncertain. The V and J ends lost 4 bases and 2 bases, in that order; junction bases with no gene match: 24. The CDR3 is 23 residues long. The CDR3: CASSRRADRRPRLAGGPTDTQYF. The CDR3 DNA reads TGCGCCAGCAGTCGACGGGCGGACAGGCGCCCGCGACTAGCGGGGGGCCCCACAGATACGCAGTATTTT.

This clone appeared a single time. The genes are TRBV5-4 and TRBJ2-6; D unclear. Trimming stripped 5 bases from V and 3 bases from J, with 12 bases between. Germline CDR1 SGHNT, CDR2 YYREEE (reference sequence). The CDR3 length is 15 residues. The DNA of the CDR3 is TGTGCCAGCAGTTCTCCGCTATATGGGGCCAACGTCCTGACTTTC. Translation: CASSSPLYGANVLTF. The full variable domain, rest sourced from reference TRBV5-4 and TRBJ2-6, is ETGVTQSPTHLIKTRGQQVTLRCSSQSGHNTVSWYQQALGQGPQFIFQYYREEENGRGNFPPRFSGLQFPNYSSELNVNALELDDSALYLCASSSPLYGANVLTFGAGSRLTVL.

The V and J genes are TRBV19 and TRBJ2-3; D might be TRBD1 (8 bases). This CDR3 is built from 16 residues. Trimming stripped 7 bases from V and 4 bases from J, with 21 bases between. Germline assignment: CDR1 LNHDA and CDR2 SQIVND (reference sequence). In nucleotides, the CDR3 is TGTGCCAGTATGAGCCGGACAGGGAGGGGTCCAGATACGCAGTATTTT. It encodes CASMSRTGRGPDTQYF.

CDR3 sequence reads: CASSVQGFGNTIYF. The CDR3 region has the DNA TGTGCCAGCAGCGTACAGGGTTTCGGAAACACCATATATTTT. V and J are TRBV7-9 and TRBJ1-3; D is perhaps TRBD1 (6 bases). This CDR3 spans 14 amino acids. The V and J ends lost 5 bases and 4 bases respectively, with 12 bases between them. Germline values: CDR1 SEHNR, CDR2 FQNEAQ (reference sequence). Supplemented by reference TRBV7-9 and TRBJ1-3, the full variable domain reads DTGVSQNPRHKITKRGQNVTFRCDPISEHNRLYWYRQTLGQGPEFLTYFQNEAQLEKSRLLSDRFSAERPKGSFSTLEIQRTEQGDSAMYLCASSVQGFGNTIYFGEGSWLTVV.

The genes are TRBV13 and TRBJ1-5; D might be TRBD1 (5 bases). Trimming took 5 bases from V and 5 from J, leaving 7 bases between them. Germline values: CDR1 PRHDT, CDR2 FYEKMQ (reference sequence). The CDR3 contains 12 residues. CDR3 in amino acids: CASSQQDQPQHF. CDR3 DNA sequence: TGTGCCAGCAGCCAACAGGATCAGCCCCAGCATTTT.

The chain recombines TRBV7-8 with TRBJ1-1; D remains ambiguous. Germline CDR1 and CDR2: SGHVS and FQNEAQ. This CDR3 has 14 residues. With 1 base removed from V and 1 base from J, the gap between germline ends came to 7 bases. This CDR3 reads CASSLEPGNTEAFF. For the CDR3, the DNA is TGTGCCAGCAGCTTAGAGCCCGGGAACACTGAAGCTTTCTTT.

This chain connects TRBV7-9 to TRBJ2-3; D gene unclear. The germline V gene encodes CDR1 SEHNR and CDR2 FQNEAQ (reference sequence). V lost 1 base to trimming and J lost 3 bases, with 11 bases between them. CDR3 length: 15 amino acids. CDR3 in DNA: TGTGCCAGCAGCTTAGAGGAGATAAGAACAGATACGCAGTATTTT. It translates to CASSLEEIRTDTQYF.

J is TRBJ2-5 and V is TRBV5-6; 7 positions match TRBD1. Germline lookup yields CDR1 SGHDT and CDR2 YYEEEE. With 4 bases clipped from V and 5 bases from J, the junction kept 8 bases outside the gene matches. This CDR3 spans 14 amino acids. The CDR3: CASSTPTGWETQYF. CDR3 in DNA: TGTGCCAGCAGCACCCCGACAGGGTGGGAGACCCAGTACTTC.

The rearrangement joins TRBV30 to TRBJ2-3, with 8 bases aligning to TRBD2. J was trimmed by 5 bases and V by 2 bases; bases with no gene match: 6. The CDR3 consists of 14 residues. Germline assignment: CDR1 GTSNPN and CDR2 SVGIG (reference sequence). The CDR3 loop is CAWSREGLLDTQYF. CDR3 in DNA: TGTGCCTGGAGTCGGGAGGGCCTGTTAGATACGCAGTATTTT.

This clone was recorded at least ten times. The chain is built from TRBV28 and TRBJ1-5, with D possibly matching TRBD1 (5 bases). The CDR3 totals 15 residues. With 1 base removed from V and 2 bases from J, the gap between germline ends came to 9 bases. In germline, CDR1 is MDHEN, CDR2 SYDVKM. CDR3 nucleotide sequence: TGTGCCAGCAGTTTATTCAGGGCGGGCAATCAGCCCCAGCATTTT. It specifies CASSLFRAGNQPQHF.